This T cell receptor (beta chain) was found in a study of blood T cell repertoires in COVID-19. Method: immunoSEQ multiplex PCR; TCRdb's copy keeps in-frame clones and lacks some. The sample includes 200,000 to 250,000 clones, under 90% of them seen just once. Trimming removed 7 bases at V and 8 bases at J, with 20 bases between. Looked up from germline, CDR1 is GTSNPN and CDR2 is SVGIG (reference sequence). The CDR3 loop spans 13 amino acids. Those who participated ranged in age from about 18 to 89 years and resided in roughly 26 US areas. Cohort placement rested on clinical history that participants reported themselves.

This chain links TRBV30 with TRBJ1-2; maybe TRBD1 (6 bases). The TCR was taken from a woman in her fifties or sixties who had recovered from COVID-19. Sequencing was done on a sample of PBMCs or T cells enriched from blood (not recorded which). The CDR3 is CASSPGGQSGYTF. For the CDR3, the DNA is TGTGCCTCCTCCCCGGGGGGGCAAAGCGGCTACACCTTC. Full variable domain (missing parts from reference TRBV30 and TRBJ1-2): SQTIHQWPATLVQPVGSPLSLECTVEGTSNPNLYWYRQAAGRGLQLLFYSVGIGQISSEVPQNLSASRPQDRQFILSSKKLLLSDSGFYLCASSPGGQSGYTFGSGTRLTVV.